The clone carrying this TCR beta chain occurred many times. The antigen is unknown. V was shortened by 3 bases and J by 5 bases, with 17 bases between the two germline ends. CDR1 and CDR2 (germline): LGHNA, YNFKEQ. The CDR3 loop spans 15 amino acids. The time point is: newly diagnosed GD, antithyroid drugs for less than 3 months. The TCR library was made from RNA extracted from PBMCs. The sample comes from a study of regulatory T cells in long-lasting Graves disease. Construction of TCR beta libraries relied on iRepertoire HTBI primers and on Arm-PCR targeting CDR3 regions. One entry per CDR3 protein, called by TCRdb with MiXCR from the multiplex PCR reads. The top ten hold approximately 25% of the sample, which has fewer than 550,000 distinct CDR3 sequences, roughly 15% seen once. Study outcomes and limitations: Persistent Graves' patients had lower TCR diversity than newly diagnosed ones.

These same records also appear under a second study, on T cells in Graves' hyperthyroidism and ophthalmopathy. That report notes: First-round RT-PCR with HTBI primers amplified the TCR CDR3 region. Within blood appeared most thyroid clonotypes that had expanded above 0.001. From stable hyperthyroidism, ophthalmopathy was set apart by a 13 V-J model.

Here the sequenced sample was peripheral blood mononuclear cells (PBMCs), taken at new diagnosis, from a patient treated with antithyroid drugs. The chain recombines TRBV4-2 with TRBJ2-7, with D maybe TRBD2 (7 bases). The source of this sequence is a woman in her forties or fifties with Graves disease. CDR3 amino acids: CASSQGGGGGDEQYF. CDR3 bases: TGTGCCAGCAGCCAGGGGGGAGGGGGAGGCGACGAGCAGTACTTC.